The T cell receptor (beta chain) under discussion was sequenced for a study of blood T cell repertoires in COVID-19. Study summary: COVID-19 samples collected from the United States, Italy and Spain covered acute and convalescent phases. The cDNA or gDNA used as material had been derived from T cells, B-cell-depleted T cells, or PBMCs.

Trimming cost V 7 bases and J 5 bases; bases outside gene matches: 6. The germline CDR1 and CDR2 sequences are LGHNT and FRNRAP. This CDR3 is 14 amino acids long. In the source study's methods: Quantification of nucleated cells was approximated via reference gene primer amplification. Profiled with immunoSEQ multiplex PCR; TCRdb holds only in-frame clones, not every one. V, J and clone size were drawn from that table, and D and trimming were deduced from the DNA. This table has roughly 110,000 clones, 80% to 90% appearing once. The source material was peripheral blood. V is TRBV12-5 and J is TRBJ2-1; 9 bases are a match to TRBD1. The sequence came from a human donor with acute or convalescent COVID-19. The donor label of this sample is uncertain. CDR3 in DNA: TGTGCTAGTGCGCAGACAGGGGGTAACAATGAGCAGTTCTTC. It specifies CASAQTGGNNEQFF.